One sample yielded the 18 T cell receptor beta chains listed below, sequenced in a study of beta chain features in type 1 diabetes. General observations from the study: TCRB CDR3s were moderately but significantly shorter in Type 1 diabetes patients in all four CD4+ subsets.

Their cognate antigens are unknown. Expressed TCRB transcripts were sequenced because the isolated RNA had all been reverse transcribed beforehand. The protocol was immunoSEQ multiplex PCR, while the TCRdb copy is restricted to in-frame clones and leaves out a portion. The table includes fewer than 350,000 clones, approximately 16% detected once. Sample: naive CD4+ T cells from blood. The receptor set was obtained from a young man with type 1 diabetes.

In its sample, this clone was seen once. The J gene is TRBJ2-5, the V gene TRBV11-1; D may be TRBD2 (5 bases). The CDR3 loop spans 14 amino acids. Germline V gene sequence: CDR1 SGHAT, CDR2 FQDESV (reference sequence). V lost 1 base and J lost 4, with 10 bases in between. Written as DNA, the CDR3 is TGTGCCAGCAGCTTAGGTTCGGGGAGAGAGACCCAGTACTTC. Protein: CASSLGSGRETQYF.

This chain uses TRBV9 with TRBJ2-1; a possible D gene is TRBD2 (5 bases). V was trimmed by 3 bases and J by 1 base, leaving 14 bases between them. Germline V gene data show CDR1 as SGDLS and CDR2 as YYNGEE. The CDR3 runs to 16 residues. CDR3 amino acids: CASSGGLAPSYNEQFF. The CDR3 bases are TGTGCCAGCAGCGGAGGACTTGCTCCTTCCTACAATGAGCAGTTCTTC.

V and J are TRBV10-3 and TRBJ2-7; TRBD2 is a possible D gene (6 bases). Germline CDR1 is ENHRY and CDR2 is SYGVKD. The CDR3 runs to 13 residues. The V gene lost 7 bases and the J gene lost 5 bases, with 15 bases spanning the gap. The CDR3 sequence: CAIMGLAFHEQYF. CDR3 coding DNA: TGTGCCATCATGGGGCTAGCGTTCCACGAGCAGTACTTC.

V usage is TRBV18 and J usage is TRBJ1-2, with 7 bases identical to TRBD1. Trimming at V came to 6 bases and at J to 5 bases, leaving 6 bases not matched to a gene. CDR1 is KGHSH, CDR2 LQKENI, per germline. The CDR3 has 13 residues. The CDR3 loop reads CASSLGDSYGYTF. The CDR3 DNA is TGTGCCAGCTCTCTCGGGGACAGTTATGGCTACACCTTC.

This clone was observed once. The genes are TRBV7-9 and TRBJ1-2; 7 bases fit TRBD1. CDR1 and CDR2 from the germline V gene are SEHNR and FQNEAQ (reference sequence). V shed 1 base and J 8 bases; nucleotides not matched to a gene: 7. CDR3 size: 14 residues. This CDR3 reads CASSLDSRGKGYTF. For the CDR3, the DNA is TGTGCCAGCAGCTTAGATTCCAGGGGGAAAGGCTACACCTTC.

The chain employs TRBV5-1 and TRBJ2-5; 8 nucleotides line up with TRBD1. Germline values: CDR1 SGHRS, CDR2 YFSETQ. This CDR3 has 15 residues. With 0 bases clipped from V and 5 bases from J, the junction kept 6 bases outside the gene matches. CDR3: CASSLASSGGETQYF. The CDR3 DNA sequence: TGCGCCAGCAGCTTGGCCTCGTCAGGGGGCGAGACCCAGTACTTC.

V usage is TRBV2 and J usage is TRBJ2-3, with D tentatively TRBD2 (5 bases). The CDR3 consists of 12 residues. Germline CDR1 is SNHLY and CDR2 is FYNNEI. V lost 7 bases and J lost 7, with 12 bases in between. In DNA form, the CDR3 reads TGTGCCAGCATTCCAATCGGGAATACGCAGTATTTT. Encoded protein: CASIPIGNTQYF.

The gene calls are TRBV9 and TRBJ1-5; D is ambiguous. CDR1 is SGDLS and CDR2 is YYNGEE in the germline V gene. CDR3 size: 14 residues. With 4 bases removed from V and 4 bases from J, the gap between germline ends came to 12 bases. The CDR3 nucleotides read TGTGCCAGCAGCCGTAGCTTTGATAATCAGCCCCAGCATTTT. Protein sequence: CASSRSFDNQPQHF.

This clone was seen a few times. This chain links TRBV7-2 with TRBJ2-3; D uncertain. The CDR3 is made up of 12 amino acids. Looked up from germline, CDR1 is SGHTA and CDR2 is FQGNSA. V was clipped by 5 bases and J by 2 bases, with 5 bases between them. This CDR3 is CASSTFTDTQYF. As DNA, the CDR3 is TGTGCCAGCAGCACATTCACAGATACGCAGTATTTT.

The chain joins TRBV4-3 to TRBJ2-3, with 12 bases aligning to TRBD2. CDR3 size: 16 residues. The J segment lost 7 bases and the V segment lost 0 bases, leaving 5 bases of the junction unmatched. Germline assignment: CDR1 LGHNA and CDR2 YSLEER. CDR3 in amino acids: CASSQDSSGGAYTQYF. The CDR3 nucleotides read TGCGCCAGCAGCCAAGATTCTAGCGGGGGGGCTTATACGCAGTATTTT.

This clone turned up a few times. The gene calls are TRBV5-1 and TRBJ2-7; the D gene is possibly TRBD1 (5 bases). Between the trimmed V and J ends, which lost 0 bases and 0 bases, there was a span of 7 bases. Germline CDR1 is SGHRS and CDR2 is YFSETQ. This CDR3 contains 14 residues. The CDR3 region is CASSLDQGSYEQYF. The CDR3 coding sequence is TGCGCCAGCAGCTTGGATCAGGGCTCCTACGAGCAGTACTTC.

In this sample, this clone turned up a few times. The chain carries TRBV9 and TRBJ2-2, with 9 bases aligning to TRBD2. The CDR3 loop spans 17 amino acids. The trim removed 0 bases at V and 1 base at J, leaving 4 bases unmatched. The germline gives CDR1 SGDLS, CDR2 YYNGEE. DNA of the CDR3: TGTGCCAGCAGCGTAGGAGGGCGGGGGGGGAACACCGGGGAGCTGTTTTTT. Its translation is CASSVGGRGGNTGELFF. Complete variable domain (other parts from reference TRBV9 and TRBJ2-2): DSGVTQTPKHLITATGQRVTLRCSPRSGDLSVYWYQQSLDQGLQFLIQYYNGEERAKGNILERFSAQQFPDLHSELNLSSLELGDSALYFCASSVGGRGGNTGELFFGEGSRLTVL.

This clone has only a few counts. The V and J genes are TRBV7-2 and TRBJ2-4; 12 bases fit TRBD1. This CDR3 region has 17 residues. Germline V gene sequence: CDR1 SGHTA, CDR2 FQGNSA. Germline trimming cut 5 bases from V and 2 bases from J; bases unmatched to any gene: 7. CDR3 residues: CASSQHRDRGPKNIQYF. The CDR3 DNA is TGTGCCAGCAGCCAACACCGGGACAGGGGGCCCAAAAACATTCAGTACTTC.

The CDR3 DNA is TGTGCCAGCTCACCACAGCCTTACAGGGGCAACTACGAGCAGTACTTC. It yields the protein CASSPQPYRGNYEQYF. The chain employs TRBV18 and TRBJ2-7; 7 bases match TRBD1. Germline trimming cut 1 base from V and 3 bases from J; bases unmatched to any gene: 9. This CDR3 is built from 16 residues. Germline V CDR1 and CDR2: KGHSH, LQKENI.

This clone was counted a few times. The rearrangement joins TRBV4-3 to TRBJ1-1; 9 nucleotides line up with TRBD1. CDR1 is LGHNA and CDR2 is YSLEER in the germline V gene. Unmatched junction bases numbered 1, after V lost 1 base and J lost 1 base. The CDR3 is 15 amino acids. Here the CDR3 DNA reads TGCGCCAGCAGCCAAGTGACAGGGGGGAACACTGAAGCTTTCTTT. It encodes CASSQVTGGNTEAFF.

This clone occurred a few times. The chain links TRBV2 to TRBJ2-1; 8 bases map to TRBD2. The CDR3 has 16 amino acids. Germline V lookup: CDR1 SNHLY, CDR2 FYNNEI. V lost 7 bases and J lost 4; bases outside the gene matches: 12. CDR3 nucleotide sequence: TGTGCCAGCACTAAACCTGGCCTAGCGGGTTACAATGAGCAGTTCTTC. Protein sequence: CASTKPGLAGYNEQFF.

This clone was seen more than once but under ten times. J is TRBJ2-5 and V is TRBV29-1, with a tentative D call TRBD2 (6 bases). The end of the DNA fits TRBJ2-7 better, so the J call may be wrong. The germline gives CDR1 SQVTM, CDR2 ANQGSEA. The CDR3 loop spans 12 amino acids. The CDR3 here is CSVELAPYEQYF. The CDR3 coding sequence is TGCAGCGTTGAGCTAGCGCCGTACGAGCAGTACTTC.

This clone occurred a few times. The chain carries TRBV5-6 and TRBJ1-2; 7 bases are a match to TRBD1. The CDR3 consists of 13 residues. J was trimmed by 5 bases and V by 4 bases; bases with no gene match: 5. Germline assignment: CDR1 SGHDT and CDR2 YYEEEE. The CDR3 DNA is TGTGCCAGCAGCCCAGGACAGGCTTATGGCTACACCTTC. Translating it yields CASSPGQAYGYTF.